The T cell receptor beta chain described here comes from a study of immune reconstitution after stem cell transplant in scleroderma (dated by TCRdb to 2017 to 2019). Libraries were prepared through RT-PCR. Sequenced on an Illumina MiSeq. The raw public reads went through TCRdb reprocessing: fastp at Q25, MiXCR clone calling, in-frame beta chains kept. For every CDR3 protein sequence, its rows merge into one entry that carries the most common genes and DNA. The sample data list around 5,600 distinct CDR3 sequences, and around 8% of these were observed just once. The ten largest clones represent 9.5% to 13% of the sample. Of note for this clonotype: It lacks a known antigen. Lacking the conserved final phenylalanine or tryptophan, this CDR3 likely reflects a read error.

This specimen was collected before or after autologous hematopoietic stem cell transplantation (not recorded which). The sequence was collected from a male donor with systemic sclerosis.

CDR3 reads: CSATGTGEEANYGYTY. In nucleotide form, the sequence is TGCAGTGCTACCGGGACAGGGGAAGAAGCTAACTATGGCTACACCTAC. Here the chain combines TRBV20-1 and TRBJ1-2; 10 central bases correspond to TRBD1. The CDR3 is 16 amino acids long, termini counted. Kept here is only the CDR3 DNA, which spans 48 bases and is read in frame from base 1. The germline V gene (reference sequence) provides CDR1 DFQATT and CDR2 SNEGSKA. The junction shows trimming of 4 bases on V and 0 bases on J, and the gene matches do not reach 8 bases of it.